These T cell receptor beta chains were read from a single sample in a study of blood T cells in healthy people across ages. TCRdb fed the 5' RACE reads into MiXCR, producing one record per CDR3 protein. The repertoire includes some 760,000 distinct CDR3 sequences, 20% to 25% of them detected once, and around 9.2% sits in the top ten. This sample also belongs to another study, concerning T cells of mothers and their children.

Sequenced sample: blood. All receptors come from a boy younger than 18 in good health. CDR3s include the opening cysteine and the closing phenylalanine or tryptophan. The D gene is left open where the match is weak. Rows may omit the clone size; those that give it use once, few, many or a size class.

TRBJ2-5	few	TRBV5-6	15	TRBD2	TGTGCCAGCAGAGCGGGGGGGATGGCTCGAGAGACCCAGTACTTC	CASRAGGMARETQYF
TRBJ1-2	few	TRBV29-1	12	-	TGCAGCGTTGAAGAAACAGGGTTAGGCTACACCTTC	CSVEETGLGYTF
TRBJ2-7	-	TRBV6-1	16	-	TGTGCCAGCAGTGAAGGGTTGGGGCACATCTCCTACGAGCAGTACTTC	CASSEGLGHISYEQYF
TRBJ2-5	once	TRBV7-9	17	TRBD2	TGTGCCAGCAGCTTAGACGCTAGCGGGGGGTCAGGTGAGACCCAGTACTTC	CASSLDASGGSGETQYF
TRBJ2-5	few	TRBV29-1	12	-	TGCAGCGTTCTTGGAGACGGGAAGACCCAGTACTTC	CSVLGDGKTQYF
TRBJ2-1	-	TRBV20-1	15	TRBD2	TGCAGTGCTTTAACCGGGACTAGCGGGAGGGCTGAGCAGTTCTTC	CSALTGTSGRAEQFF
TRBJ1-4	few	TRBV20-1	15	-	TGCAGTGCCCGCCAATTGGGGGCAACTAATGAAAAACTGTTTTTT	CSARQLGATNEKLFF
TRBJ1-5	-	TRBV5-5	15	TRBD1	TGTGCCAGCAGCCCACAGGGGATCATCAATCAGCCCCAGCATTTT	CASSPQGIINQPQHF
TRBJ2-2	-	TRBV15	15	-	TGTGCCACCAGCAGAGAGGGGCTGAACACCGGGGAGCTGTTTTTT	CATSREGLNTGELFF
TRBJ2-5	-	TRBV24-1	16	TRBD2	TGTGCCACCAGTGGGAATATAGCGGGGGCGCAAGAGACCCAGTACTTC	CATSGNIAGAQETQYF
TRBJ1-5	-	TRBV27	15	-	TGTGCCAGCAGTGAATATGGAACATTCAATCAGCCCCAGCATTTT	CASSEYGTFNQPQHF
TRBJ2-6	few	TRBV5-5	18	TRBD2	TGTGCCAGCAGCCCCTATGGCGGGGGGTCTCCTGGGGCCAACGTCCTGACTTTC	CASSPYGGGSPGANVLTF
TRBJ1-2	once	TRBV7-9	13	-	TGTGCCAGCAGCCAGGGATGGGCCTATGGCTACACCTTC	CASSQGWAYGYTF
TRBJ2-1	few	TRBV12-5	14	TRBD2	TGTGCTAGTGGTCCTAGCGGGGGAAACAATGAGCAGTTCTTC	CASGPSGGNNEQFF
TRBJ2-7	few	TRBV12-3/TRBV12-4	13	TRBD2	TGTGCCAGCGCGGCGGGAGGATTGGGAGAGCAGTACTTC	CASAAGGLGEQYF
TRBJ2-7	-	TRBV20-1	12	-	TGCAGTGTCCCAGGGGATAACTACGAGCAGTACTTC	CSVPGDNYEQYF
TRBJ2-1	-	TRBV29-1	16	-	TGCAGCGCCCGAGGGGGTATGGCGGGCCTGTACAATGAGCAGTTCTTC	CSARGGMAGLYNEQFF
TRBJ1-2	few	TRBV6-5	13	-	TGTGCCAGCAGCGGCCAGAATAACTATGGCTACACCTTC	CASSGQNNYGYTF
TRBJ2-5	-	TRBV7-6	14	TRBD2	TGTGCCAGCAGCTATACTAGCGGAGCAGAGACCCAGTACTTC	CASSYTSGAETQYF
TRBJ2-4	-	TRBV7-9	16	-	TGTGCCAGCAGCTTGGGACCTGAGATTACCAAAAACATTCAGTACTTC	CASSLGPEITKNIQYF
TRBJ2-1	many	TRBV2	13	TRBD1	TGTGCCAGTACAGGGGGCCCCTACAATGAGCAGTTCTTC	CASTGGPYNEQFF
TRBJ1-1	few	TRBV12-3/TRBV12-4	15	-	TGTGCCAGCAGTTTTGGTCAAACCATGAACACTGAAGCTTTCTTT	CASSFGQTMNTEAFF
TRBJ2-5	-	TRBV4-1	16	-	TGCGCCAGCAGCCAAGTAGGGATGGAGGTCCGCCGGGCCCAGTACTTC	CASSQVGMEVRRAQYF
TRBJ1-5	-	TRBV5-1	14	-	TGCGCCAGCAGCTTGGGCGGTAACGGACAGCCCCAGCATTTT	CASSLGGNGQPQHF
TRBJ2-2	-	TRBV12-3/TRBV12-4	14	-	TGTGCCAGCAGTTTGTTAGGGTTGGCCGGGGAGCTGTTTTTT	CASSLLGLAGELFF
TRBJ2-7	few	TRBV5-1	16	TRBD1	TGCGCCAGCAGCCTCCCGACAGGGCAAGGCCCAGGGGAGCAGTACTTC	CASSLPTGQGPGEQYF
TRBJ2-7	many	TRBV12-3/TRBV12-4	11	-	TGTGCCAGCAGTTTAGGGTTCGAGCAGTACTTC	CASSLGFEQYF
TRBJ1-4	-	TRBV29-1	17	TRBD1	TGCAGCGTCTGCGACCCGGGACAGGGATGGGAAGATGAAAAACTGTTTTTT	CSVCDPGQGWEDEKLFF
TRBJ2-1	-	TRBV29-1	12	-	TGCAGCGTTGTCGGGGGAGGCAATGAGCAGTTCTTC	CSVVGGGNEQFF
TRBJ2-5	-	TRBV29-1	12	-	TGCAGCGTTGTGTCGTTAAAAGAGACCCAGTACTTC	CSVVSLKETQYF
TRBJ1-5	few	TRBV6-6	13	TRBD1	TGTGCCAGCACCAGACAGGGTAATCAGCCCCAGCATTTT	CASTRQGNQPQHF
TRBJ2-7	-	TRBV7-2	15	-	TGTGCCAGCAGCTCCCCCGAGAACGGGGACTACGAGCAGTACTTC	CASSSPENGDYEQYF
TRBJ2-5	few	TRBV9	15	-	TGTGCCAGCAGCGTAGCTTCACAGTTCCAAGAGACCCAGTACTTC	CASSVASQFQETQYF
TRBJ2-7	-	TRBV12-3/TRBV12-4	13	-	TGTGCCAGCAGAACAGGGAGGGCCTACGAGCAGTACTTC	CASRTGRAYEQYF
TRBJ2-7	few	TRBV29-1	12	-	TGCAGCGTTGTAGGGGCCACCTACGAGCAGTACTTC	CSVVGATYEQYF
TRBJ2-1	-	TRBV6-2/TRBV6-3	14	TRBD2	TGTGCCAGCAGTGCTAGCGGGGGGAACGGGGAGCAGTTCTTC	CASSASGGNGEQFF
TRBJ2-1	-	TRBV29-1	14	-	TGCAGCGTTGAATTGAACGGCTCCTACAATGAGCAGTTCTTC	CSVELNGSYNEQFF
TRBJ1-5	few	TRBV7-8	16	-	TGTGCCAGCAGCTTAAGCGAGAATGAATTAGTTCAGCCCCAGCATTTT	CASSLSENELVQPQHF
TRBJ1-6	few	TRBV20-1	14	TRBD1	TGCAGTGCCGTAATTGGACAGGGAGGTTCACCCCTCCACTTT	CSAVIGQGGSPLHF
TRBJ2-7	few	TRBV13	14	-	TGTGCCAGCAGCTTAGGCCCAGGGAACCCCGAGCAGTACTTC	CASSLGPGNPEQYF
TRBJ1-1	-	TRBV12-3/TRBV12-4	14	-	TGTGCCAGCAGTTTAGCGAAGGGGGGCACTGAAGCTTTCTTT	CASSLAKGGTEAFF
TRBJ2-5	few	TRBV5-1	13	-	TGCGCCAGCAGCTTGGCTGATGGAGAGACCCAGTACTTC	CASSLADGETQYF
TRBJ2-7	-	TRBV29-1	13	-	TGCAGCTTGGTCCTAGCGCGTTACTACGAGCAGTACTTC	CSLVLARYYEQYF
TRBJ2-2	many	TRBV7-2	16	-	TGTGCCAGCAGCCCTAGGGCTGGGTCGTTCACCGGGGAGCTGTTTTTT	CASSPRAGSFTGELFF
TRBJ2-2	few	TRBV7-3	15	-	TGTGCCAGCAGCCCAGGGGACCGGAACACCGGGGAGCTGTTTTTT	CASSPGDRNTGELFF
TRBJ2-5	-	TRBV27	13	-	TGTGCCAGCAGTTACGGACCAAAAGAGACCCAGTACTTC	CASSYGPKETQYF
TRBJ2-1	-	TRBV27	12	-	TGTGCCAGCAGTTTTGGGGTTGATGAGCAGTTCTTC	CASSFGVDEQFF
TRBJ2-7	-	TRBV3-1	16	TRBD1	TGTGCCAGCAGCCGGACAGATGGACAGGGCGTCTACGAGCAGTACTTC	CASSRTDGQGVYEQYF
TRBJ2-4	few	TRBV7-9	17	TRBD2	TGTGCCAGCAGACCTAACCCGGGAGGGAAGAGGGAAAACATTCAGTACTTC	CASRPNPGGKRENIQYF
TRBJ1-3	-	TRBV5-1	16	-	TGCGCCAGCAGCTTGGGAACAGTTGGCTCTGGAAACACCATATATTTT	CASSLGTVGSGNTIYF
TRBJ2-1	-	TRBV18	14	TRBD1	TGTGCCAGCTCACCGGGACAGGGGGCTTTTGAGCAGTTCTTC	CASSPGQGAFEQFF